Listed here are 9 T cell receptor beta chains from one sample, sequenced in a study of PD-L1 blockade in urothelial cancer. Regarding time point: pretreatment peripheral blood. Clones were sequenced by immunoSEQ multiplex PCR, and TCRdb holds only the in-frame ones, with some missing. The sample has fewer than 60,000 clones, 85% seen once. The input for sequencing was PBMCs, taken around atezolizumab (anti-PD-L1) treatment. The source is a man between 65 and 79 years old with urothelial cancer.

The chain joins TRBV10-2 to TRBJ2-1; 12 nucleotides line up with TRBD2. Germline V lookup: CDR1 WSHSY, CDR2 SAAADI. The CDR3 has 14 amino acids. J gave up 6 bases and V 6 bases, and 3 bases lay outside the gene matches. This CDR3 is CASSASGRANEQFF. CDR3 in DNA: TGCGCCAGCAGCGCTAGCGGGAGGGCCAATGAGCAGTTCTTC.

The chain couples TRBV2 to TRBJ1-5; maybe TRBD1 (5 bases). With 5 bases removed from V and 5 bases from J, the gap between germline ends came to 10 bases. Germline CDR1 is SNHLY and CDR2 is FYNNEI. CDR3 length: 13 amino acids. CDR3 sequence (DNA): TGTGCCAGCAGTCTCGGGGGGGATCAGCCCCAGCATTTT. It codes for CASSLGGDQPQHF.

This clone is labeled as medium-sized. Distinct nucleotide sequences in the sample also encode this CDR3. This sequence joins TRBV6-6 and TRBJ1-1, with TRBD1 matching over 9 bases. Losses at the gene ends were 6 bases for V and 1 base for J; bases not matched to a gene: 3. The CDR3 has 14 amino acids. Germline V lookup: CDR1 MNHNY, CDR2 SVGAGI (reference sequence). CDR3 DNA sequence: TGTGCCAGCAGCCCGACAGGGGGGAACACTGAAGCTTTCTTT. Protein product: CASSPTGGNTEAFF.

The CDR3 region has the DNA TGTGCCAGCAGTTTAAATCCTACAGATACGCAGTATTTT. It translates to CASSLNPTDTQYF. This chain links TRBV27 with TRBJ2-3, with no clear D. The CDR3 is 13 amino acids. The V gene's germline CDR1 is MNHEY and CDR2 SMNVEV (reference sequence). V was cut by 2 bases and J by 3 bases, with 6 bases left in between.

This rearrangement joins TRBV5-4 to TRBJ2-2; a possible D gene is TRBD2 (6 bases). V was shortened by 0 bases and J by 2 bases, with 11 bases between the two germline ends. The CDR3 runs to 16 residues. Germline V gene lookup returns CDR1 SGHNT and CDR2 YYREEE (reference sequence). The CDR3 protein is CASSLGSGENTGELFF. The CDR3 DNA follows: TGTGCCAGCAGCTTGGGTAGCGGAGAAAACACCGGGGAGCTGTTTTTT.

The CDR3, as DNA: TGTGCCAGCAGCCCCGGGACTAGCGGGAAACACGAGCAGTACTTC. It encodes CASSPGTSGKHEQYF. The chain is built from TRBV11-2 and TRBJ2-7; 13 nucleotides line up with TRBD2. CDR1 and CDR2 from the germline V gene are SGHAT and FQNNGV. V gave up 5 bases and J gave up 5 bases; unmatched junction bases: 6. This CDR3 has 15 residues. Filled out from reference TRBV11-2 and TRBJ2-7, the complete variable domain reads EAGVAQSPRYKIIEKRQSVAFWCNPISGHATLYWYQQILGQGPKLLIQFQNNGVVDDSQLPKDRFSAERLKGVDSTLKIQPAKLEDSAVYLCASSPGTSGKHEQYFGPGTRLTVT.

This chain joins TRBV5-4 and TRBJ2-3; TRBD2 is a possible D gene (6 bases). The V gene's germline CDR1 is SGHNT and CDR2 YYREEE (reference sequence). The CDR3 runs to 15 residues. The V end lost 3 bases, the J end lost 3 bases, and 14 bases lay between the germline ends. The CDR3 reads CASSSGLPPTDTQYF. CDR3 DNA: TGTGCCAGCAGCTCGGGACTCCCTCCAACAGATACGCAGTATTTT.

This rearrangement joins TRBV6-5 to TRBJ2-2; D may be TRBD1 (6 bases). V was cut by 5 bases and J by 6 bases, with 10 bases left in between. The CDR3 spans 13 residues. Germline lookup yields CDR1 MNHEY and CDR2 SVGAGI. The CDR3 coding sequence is TGTGCCAGCAGTGGGGCAGGGGCCGGGGAGCTGTTTTTT. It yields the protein CASSGAGAGELFF.

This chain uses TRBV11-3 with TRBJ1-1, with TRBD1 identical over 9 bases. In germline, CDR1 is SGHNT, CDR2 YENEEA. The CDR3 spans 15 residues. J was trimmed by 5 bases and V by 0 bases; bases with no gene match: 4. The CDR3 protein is CASSLETGGKTEAFF. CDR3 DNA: TGTGCCAGCAGCTTAGAGACAGGGGGAAAGACTGAAGCTTTCTTT.